The 21 T cell receptor beta chains below were found in one sample sequenced in a study of control samples from healthy donors and cancer patients (dated by TCRdb to between 2020 and 2021). The method behind the library was the immunoSEQ multiplex PCR assay. The clones in this table, taken by TCRdb from immuneACCESS, are in-frame only. Not every clone is retained; where verified, under half of the shortfall comes from an unresolved V gene, and the cause of the rest is unknown. The table for this sample lists around 130,000 clones; 87% of them were counted only once. The ten largest clones capture about 12% of the sample. Sequencing was performed on blood. These receptors were obtained from a man in his thirties or forties in good health.

The chain couples TRBV2 to TRBJ2-2; 11 bases line up with TRBD2. V trimming: 4 bases; J trimming: 7 bases; junction bases outside the gene matches: 14. Germline V gene sequence: CDR1 SNHLY, CDR2 FYNNEI. The CDR3 spans 18 residues. The CDR3 here is CASSGIAGGTSEFGELFF. As DNA, the CDR3 is TGTGCCAGCAGTGGGATAGCGGGGGGGACCTCAGAGTTCGGGGAGCTGTTTTTT.

The rearrangement uses TRBV5-6 and TRBJ1-6, with 11 bases identical to TRBD1. There are 18 residues in the CDR3. V dropped 4 bases and J dropped 1; count of bases not matched to a gene: 7. Germline V lookup: CDR1 SGHDT, CDR2 YYEEEE. CDR3 residues: CASSAPGTGGSYNSPLHF. Written as DNA, the CDR3 is TGTGCCAGCAGCGCCCCCGGGACAGGGGGTTCCTATAATTCACCCCTCCACTTT.

A few counts support this clone. V gene TRBV4-2 combines with J gene TRBJ1-2; possible D gene TRBD1, 5 bases. The CDR3 runs to 15 residues. Germline CDR1 is LGHNA and CDR2 is YNFKEQ. Trimming shortened V by 0 bases and J by 8 bases, and 16 bases separated the two germline ends. This chain's CDR3 is CASSQDLGREGGYTF. CDR3 DNA sequence: TGTGCCAGCAGCCAAGATTTAGGCCGAGAGGGGGGCTACACCTTC.

The chain is built from TRBV19 and TRBJ1-6; D gene uncertain. In germline, CDR1 is LNHDA, CDR2 SQIVND (reference sequence). The CDR3 is 13 amino acids. The V end was cut by 4 bases, the J end by 10 bases, with 11 bases between. In DNA form, the CDR3 reads TGTGCCAGTAGTACACGGTTGGGGTCACCCCTCCACTTT. Protein sequence: CASSTRLGSPLHF.

This chain joins TRBV29-1 and TRBJ1-2; D remains unclear. The CDR3 spans 13 residues. Germline CDR1 SQVTM, CDR2 ANQGSEA. The V gene lost 4 bases and the J gene lost 2 bases, with 11 bases spanning the gap. The CDR3 DNA reads TGCAGCGTTGTCGCGGAGTTAAACTATGGCTACACCTTC. It codes for CSVVAELNYGYTF.

This clone was detected only once. V gene TRBV4-1 combines with J gene TRBJ1-4; 9 bases align to TRBD1. Germline V CDR1 and CDR2: MGHRA, YSYEKL. The CDR3 loop spans 15 amino acids. V was pared by 5 bases and J by 8 bases, with 9 bases of the junction left unmatched. The CDR3 sequence: CASSLTDRGNEKLFF. For the CDR3, the DNA is TGCGCCAGCAGCTTGACGGACAGGGGCAACGAAAAACTGTTTTTT.

This clone was seen more than once but under ten times. V usage is TRBV5-1 and J usage is TRBJ1-4; possible D gene TRBD1, 5 bases. Trimming took 0 bases from V and 2 from J, leaving 5 bases between them. The CDR3 consists of 14 residues. The germline gives CDR1 SGHRS, CDR2 YFSETQ. CDR3 region: CASSLAGTNEKLFF. As DNA, the CDR3 is TGCGCCAGCAGCTTGGCAGGGACTAATGAAAAACTGTTTTTT.

The V and J genes are TRBV2 and TRBJ2-5, with D perhaps assigned TRBD1 or TRBD2 (5 bases each). With 10 bases removed from V and 2 bases from J, the gap between germline ends came to 23 bases. The CDR3 runs 16 residues. Per germline, CDR1 SNHLY and CDR2 FYNNEI. CDR3: CATRELRDAPQETQYF. The CDR3 region has the DNA TGTGCCACCAGGGAGCTTCGGGACGCCCCGCAAGAGACCCAGTACTTC. Filled out from reference TRBV2 and TRBJ2-5, the complete variable domain reads EPEVTQTPSHQVTQMGQEVILRCVPISNHLYFYWYRQILGQKVEFLVSFYNNEISEKSEIFDDQFSVERPDGSNFTLKIRSTKLEDSAMYFCATRELRDAPQETQYFGPGTRLLVL.

The chain recombines TRBV3-1 (or the pseudogene TRBV3-2) with TRBJ1-2, with a weak D call TRBD1 (6 bases). Trimming removed 0 bases at V and 0 bases at J, with 14 bases between. Looked up from germline, CDR1 is LGHDT and CDR2 is YNNKEL (reference sequence). The CDR3 runs 17 residues. CDR3 DNA sequence: TGTGCCAGCAGCCAAGAAACGGGGGGGGCCTCTAACTATGGCTACACCTTC. Protein: CASSQETGGASNYGYTF.

The chain has TRBV7-3 and TRBJ2-1, with TRBD2 as a possible D gene (7 bases). Trimming pared 5 bases from V and 7 bases from J, leaving 18 bases between. This CDR3 is 15 amino acids long. Germline loops: CDR1 SGHTA, CDR2 FQGTGA. CDR3 bases: TGTGCCAGCAGCCTTACGGGGGGCCTCGCGAATGAGCAGTTCTTC. Translating it yields CASSLTGGLANEQFF.

This chain connects TRBV24-1 to TRBJ2-2; D remains ambiguous. The V gene's germline CDR1 is KGHDR and CDR2 SFDVKD. This CDR3 region has 13 residues. Trimming cost V 5 bases and J 4 bases, with 7 bases left between them. The CDR3 loop is CATSGGITGELFF. DNA of the CDR3: TGTGCCACCAGTGGGGGAATCACCGGGGAGCTGTTTTTT.

The chain has TRBV2 and TRBJ2-7; possibly TRBD1 for D (5 bases). Trimming removed 10 bases from V and 5 bases from J, with 15 bases in between. CDR1 is SNHLY and CDR2 is FYNNEI in the germline V gene. The CDR3 is 12 amino acids. DNA for the CDR3: TGTGCCACTCGGAAGGGGCTCGACGAGCAGTACTTC. As protein: CATRKGLDEQYF.

This chain connects TRBV15 to TRBJ1-4; D is perhaps TRBD1 (6 bases). Trimming stripped 0 bases from V and 7 bases from J, with 12 bases between. The germline CDR1 and CDR2 sequences are LNHNV and YYDKDF (reference sequence). CDR3 size: 15 residues. CDR3 amino acids: CATSRERGAGEKLFF. The CDR3 DNA is TGTGCCACCAGCAGAGAAAGGGGGGCCGGTGAAAAACTGTTTTTT.

This chain links TRBV15 with TRBJ1-1; no clear D gene. V lost 5 bases and J lost 3, with 10 bases in between. The germline V gene has CDR1 LNHNV and CDR2 YYDKDF (reference sequence). CDR3 length equals 13 residues. The CDR3 region has the DNA TGTGCCACCAGCCTGGAAGTTGACACTGAAGCTTTCTTT. As protein: CATSLEVDTEAFF.

The chain recombines TRBV4-1 with TRBJ2-2; D is ambiguous. The CDR3 sequence is 16 residues long. In germline, CDR1 is MGHRA, CDR2 YSYEKL. V lost 3 bases and J 0 bases, leaving 11 bases between the germline ends. The CDR3 region has the DNA TGCGCCAGCAGCCAGGAAGGCCAGTCGAACACCGGGGAGCTGTTTTTT. This codes for CASSQEGQSNTGELFF.

V is TRBV7-2 and J is TRBJ1-6; TRBD1 agrees at 7 bases. Germline V lookup: CDR1 SGHTA, CDR2 FQGNSA. Trimming at V came to 5 bases and at J to 7 bases, leaving 11 bases not matched to a gene. This CDR3 has 16 amino acids. The CDR3 DNA sequence: TGTGCCAGCAGCCCCCGACAGGGTATGCACAATTCACCCCTCCACTTT. This codes for CASSPRQGMHNSPLHF.

This chain connects TRBV19 to TRBJ1-6; D uncertain. Between the trimmed V and J ends, which lost 5 bases and 6 bases, there was a span of 14 bases. The CDR3 runs to 15 residues. Germline V gene sequence: CDR1 LNHDA, CDR2 SQIVND (reference sequence). This CDR3 is CASSSEEGLNSPLHF. CDR3 sequence (DNA): TGTGCCAGTAGTTCCGAGGAAGGCCTTAATTCACCCCTCCACTTT.

The rearrangement joins TRBV6-4 to TRBJ1-5; D gene ambiguous. The CDR3 is 13 residues long. Germline CDR1 and CDR2: MRHNA and SNTAGT. The V gene lost 8 bases and the J gene lost 3 bases, with 11 bases spanning the gap. CDR3 nucleotide sequence: TGTGCCAGCTCCGGGGATCCCAATCAGCCCCAGCATTTT. Protein: CASSGDPNQPQHF.

This chain uses TRBV30 with TRBJ2-7; TRBD1 matches 7 bases. After removal of 3 bases from V and 2 bases from J, the junction contained 1 base not matched to a gene. CDR3 length: 12 residues. Germline CDR1 is GTSNPN and CDR2 is SVGIG (reference sequence). Written as DNA, the CDR3 is TGTGCCTGGAGAGGGACAGCCTACGAGCAGTACTTC. Protein sequence: CAWRGTAYEQYF.

The chain uses TRBV12-3 or TRBV12-4 and TRBJ2-5; D possibly matches TRBD1 or TRBD2 (5 bases each). The CDR3 runs 13 residues. The V end lost 6 bases, the J end lost 4 bases, and 12 bases lay between the germline ends. The CDR3 DNA follows: TGTGCCAGCAGCCAGGCGAGGGGAGAGACCCAGTACTTC. It yields the protein CASSQARGETQYF.

The CDR3 loop reads CASSQGTADYGYTF. CDR3 nucleotides: TGTGCCAGCAGCCAAGGGACGGCTGACTATGGCTACACCTTC. J is TRBJ1-2 and V is TRBV14; no reliable D call. In germline, CDR1 is SGHDN, CDR2 FVKESK. This CDR3 spans 14 amino acids. Trimming removed 1 base from V and 3 bases from J, with 9 bases in between.